This T cell receptor beta chain was recovered during a study of blood T cell repertoires in COVID-19. Authors' processing steps: Reference gene primer amplification gave estimated nucleated cell counts. The table came from immunoSEQ multiplex PCR; TCRdb's copy has only in-frame clones and leaves some out. That table gives V, J and clone size, and the DNA gave D and trimming. The sample has 180,000 or so clones, over 75% seen once; the top ten hold 2.5%. The CDR3 runs 16 residues. Looked up from germline, CDR1 is MGHRA and CDR2 is YSYEKL. For this clone: The junction differs from germline at one of its ends, possibly a read error.

The sample was peripheral blood. V and J are TRBV4-1 and TRBJ2-4; D might be TRBD2 (5 bases). This TCR was recovered from a man aged 40-50 years with active or convalescent COVID-19. The DNA of the CDR3 is TGCGCCAGCAGCCACCCCCGCTCCCTAGCCAAAAGCATTCAGTACTTC. It is translated as CASSHPRSLAKSIQYF.